The present T cell receptor beta chain was sequenced within a study of Tregs in tolerant kidney transplant recipients. The table came from immunoSEQ multiplex PCR; TCRdb's copy has only in-frame clones and leaves some out. This repertoire shows 84,000 or so clones, approximately 93% found once; its top ten account for about 1.5%. The germline CDR1 and CDR2 sequences are KGHSH and LQKENI. The CDR3 spans 13 residues. The ends lost 5 bases at V and 3 bases at J; junction bases unmatched: 3. Recipients received nonmyeloablative bone marrow transplants from related graft donors, with transient mixed chimerism. Thawed PBMCs were FACS-sorted into unstimulated CD4+CD25+CD127- regulatory T cells, CD4+CD25- non-regulatory cells, CD4 and CD8 cells.

Sequencing used CD4+ T cells from blood (PBMCs), obtained 12 months after the transplant. This receptor was obtained from a human patient who received a combined kidney and bone marrow transplant. The graft donor may account for some of the T cells. The chain links TRBV18 to TRBJ1-2; 7 bases fit TRBD1. The CDR3 sequence: CASSAGTDYGYTF. The CDR3 DNA is TGTGCCAGCTCAGCAGGGACAGACTATGGCTACACCTTC. Full variable domain (missing parts from reference TRBV18 and TRBJ1-2): NAGVMQNPRHLVRRRGQEARLRCSPMKGHSHVYWYRQLPEEGLKFMVYLQKENIIDESGMPKERFSAEFPKEGPSILRIQQVVRGDSAAYFCASSAGTDYGYTFGSGTRLTVV.